The 26 T cell receptor beta chains below come from one sample, sequenced in a study of identical twins. TCRdb re-analysed the 5' RACE reads in MiXCR, keeping a single row per CDR3 protein. The sample carries fewer than 550,000 distinct CDR3 sequences, approximately 14% recorded once. The data were also submitted as part of a second study, on yellow fever vaccine responses in identical twins.

The source material was CD4+ T cells sorted from blood. All receptors come from a woman aged 18-29 years in good health.

As concerns this clonotype: One junction end does not reproduce the germline sequence, and a read error may be involved. CDR3 coding DNA: TGTTCCAGCAGCTTTTCGGGGACAGGTCAATACAATGAGCAGTTCTTC. Encoded protein: CSSSFSGTGQYNEQFF. This rearrangement joins TRBV7-9 to TRBJ2-1; 8 bases line up with TRBD1. CDR1 SEHNR and CDR2 FQNEAQ come from the germline V gene (reference sequence). The CDR3 has 16 amino acids.

The chain recombines TRBV7-2 with TRBJ2-7; 8 bases fit TRBD1. Germline V gives CDR1 SGHTA, CDR2 FQGNSA. V lost 5 bases to trimming and J lost 2 bases; unmatched junction nucleotides: 8. This CDR3 is built from 15 residues. The CDR3: CASSKGQARTYEQYF. DNA of the CDR3: TGTGCCAGCAGCAAGGGACAGGCCCGAACCTACGAGCAGTACTTC.

This clonotype was detected many times. The chain joins TRBV12-3 or TRBV12-4 to TRBJ1-5; no definite D call. V was shortened by 3 bases and J by 3 bases, with 6 bases between the two germline ends. This CDR3 has 13 amino acids. The CDR3 DNA sequence: TGTGCCAGCAGTTTTGGGGTCAATCAGCCCCAGCATTTT. This sequence encodes CASSFGVNQPQHF.

Many counts were recorded for this clonotype. The chain uses TRBV5-8 and TRBJ2-1; TRBD2 aligns across 8 bases. The V segment lost 4 bases and the J segment 0 bases; nucleotides outside the gene matches: 9. The CDR3 consists of 17 residues. The germline gives CDR1 SGHTS, CDR2 YDEGEE. The CDR3 region is CASSRVLAGHSYNEQFF. The CDR3 DNA sequence: TGTGCCAGCAGCAGAGTTCTAGCGGGCCACTCCTACAATGAGCAGTTCTTC.

This sequence joins TRBV20-1 and TRBJ2-3, with 8 bases matching TRBD2. V shed 6 bases and J 1 base; nucleotides not matched to a gene: 3. The germline V gene encodes CDR1 DFQATT and CDR2 SNEGSKA (reference sequence). The CDR3 has 13 amino acids. The CDR3 DNA follows: TGCAGTGCCGTGGGACTAGGCACAGATACGCAGTATTTT. It yields the protein CSAVGLGTDTQYF.

This clonotype has a handful of counts. CDR3 sequence: CASRGTGTLNNQPQHF. The CDR3 DNA is TGTGCCAGCAGGGGGACAGGGACACTCAACAATCAGCCCCAGCATTTT. V and J are TRBV2 and TRBJ1-5; 9 positions agree with TRBD1. The germline gives CDR1 SNHLY, CDR2 FYNNEI. The ends lost 6 bases at V and 3 bases at J; junction bases unmatched: 9. CDR3 length: 16 amino acids.

The CDR3 nucleotides read TGTGCCAGCAGGGCACGGACAGGGACTAGCACAGATACGCAGTATTTT. Its translation: CASRARTGTSTDTQYF. V usage is TRBV6-1 and J usage is TRBJ2-3; 8 positions match TRBD1. From germline, CDR1 is MNHNS and CDR2 SASEGT. This CDR3 is 16 amino acids long. J was trimmed by 0 bases and V by 6 bases; bases with no gene match: 8.

There are many counts of this clonotype. For the CDR3, the DNA is TGCAGCGTTAATTGGCGGGAGCAAGATACGCAGTATTTT. It translates to CSVNWREQDTQYF. The chain joins TRBV29-1 to TRBJ2-3, with 7 bases fitting TRBD2. Germline V gene lookup returns CDR1 SQVTM and CDR2 ANQGSEA. The CDR3 extends over 13 amino acids. The V gene end was trimmed by 5 bases and the J gene end by 5 bases; junction bases not matched to a gene: 7.

This clonotype has only a few counts. The chain combines TRBV28 with TRBJ2-3; a weak D match, TRBD2 (5 bases). Germline assignment: CDR1 MDHEN and CDR2 SYDVKM. Trimming shortened V by 5 bases and J by 10 bases, and 13 bases separated the two germline ends. The CDR3 runs 12 residues. This chain's CDR3 is CASSNRIGAQYF. The CDR3 nucleotides read TGTGCCAGCAGTAATAGGATCGGGGCGCAGTATTTT.

This clonotype has at least ten counts. The V gene is TRBV2, the J gene TRBJ2-3; perhaps TRBD2 as D (6 bases). The CDR3 loop spans 15 amino acids. The ends were cut back, 8 bases at V and 2 bases at J, with 17 bases in the middle. Germline CDR1 is SNHLY and CDR2 is FYNNEI. The CDR3 spells CASFAAGLNTDTQYF. As DNA, the CDR3 is TGTGCCAGCTTCGCCGCGGGACTGAACACAGATACGCAGTATTTT.

V gene TRBV11-3 combines with J gene TRBJ2-1, with 8 bases aligning to TRBD2. Trimming removed 3 bases from V and 6 bases from J; junction bases left unmatched: 4. The CDR3 contains 14 residues. The germline CDR1 and CDR2 sequences are SGHNT and YENEEA. CDR3 sequence: CASSFGLAGNEQFF. The CDR3 DNA is TGTGCCAGCAGCTTCGGACTAGCTGGCAATGAGCAGTTCTTC.

The sample holds a few counts of this clonotype. The genes are TRBV20-1 and TRBJ2-7, with TRBD1 as a possible D gene (5 bases). The CDR3 is 13 residues long. V shed 6 bases and J shed 7 bases, with 19 bases lying between them. Germline V gene sequence: CDR1 DFQATT, CDR2 SNEGSKA (reference sequence). The chain's CDR3 is CSAPGALLQEQYF. The CDR3, as DNA: TGCAGTGCACCTGGGGCCCTACTACAAGAGCAGTACTTC.

The rearrangement uses TRBV6-6 and TRBJ2-7; D unclear. Trimming pared 2 bases from V and 0 bases from J, leaving 5 bases between. The CDR3 contains 13 residues. Looked up from germline, CDR1 is MNHNY and CDR2 is SVGAGI (reference sequence). The DNA of the CDR3 is TGTGCCAGCAGTTACCCCAACTCCTACGAGCAGTACTTC. Translation gives CASSYPNSYEQYF.

The chain uses TRBV18 and TRBJ2-5; a possible D gene is TRBD1 (6 bases). This CDR3 has 14 residues. Trimming pared 7 bases from V and 7 bases from J, leaving 19 bases between. Looked up from germline, CDR1 is KGHSH and CDR2 is LQKENI. The DNA for the CDR3 is TGTGCCAGCTTCCCCCTCGACACGACAGGGACCCAGTACTTC. Its protein product is CASFPLDTTGTQYF.

This clonotype has more than one count but fewer than ten. The chain has TRBV12-3 or TRBV12-4 and TRBJ1-1; D is undetermined. V lost 7 bases and J 3 bases, leaving 15 bases between the germline ends. This CDR3 has 14 amino acids. The CDR3 is CASNGGKLDTEAFF. DNA for the CDR3: TGTGCCAGCAACGGAGGAAAGTTGGACACTGAAGCTTTCTTT.

In regard to this clonotype: One end of the junction varies from germline; a read error may be responsible. The rearrangement uses TRBV5-6 and TRBJ2-2; TRBD2 matches 7 bases. Germline lookup yields CDR1 SGHDT and CDR2 YYEEEE. The CDR3 length is 14 residues. The CDR3 DNA reads TGTGCCAGCAGCCCCGACCTGAACAGCGGGGAACTGTTTTTT. This encodes CASSPDLNSGELFF. Variable domain in full (rest from reference TRBV5-6 and TRBJ2-2): DAGVTQSPTHLIKTRGQQVTLRCSPKSGHDTVSWYQQALGQGPQFIFQYYEEEERQRGNFPDRFSGHQFPNYSSELNVNALLLGDSALYLCASSPDLNSGELFFGEGSRLTVL.

This clonotype was detected only a few times. A read error may account for a junction end that differs from germline. V usage is TRBV19 and J usage is TRBJ2-3; D gene unclear. This CDR3 contains 14 residues. Germline loops: CDR1 LNHDA, CDR2 SQIVND (reference sequence). The CDR3 DNA reads as TGTGCCAGTAGTCTAGAGCGTCCCCTGGGTACGCAGTATTTT. Translation gives CASSLERPLGTQYF.

DNA for the CDR3: TGTGCCAGCATCCCAGCCTCCTCTGGAAACACCATATATTTT. It codes for CASIPASSGNTIYF. The chain combines TRBV6-1 with TRBJ1-3, with no clear D. Germline CDR1 and CDR2: MNHNS and SASEGT. Trimming removed 7 bases from V and 0 bases from J, with 10 bases in between. The CDR3 contains 14 residues.

This clonotype has only a few counts. V usage is TRBV6-5 and J usage is TRBJ2-5; D not resolved. V lost 2 bases and J lost 2, with 6 bases in between. The CDR3 spans 13 residues. The germline V gene encodes CDR1 MNHEY and CDR2 SVGAGI. The CDR3 loop is CASSYVQQETQYF. CDR3 nucleotide sequence: TGTGCCAGCAGTTACGTCCAACAAGAGACCCAGTACTTC.

CDR3 amino acids: CASSQEIGRPSGSYNEQFF. The CDR3 bases are TGCGCCAGCAGCCAAGAAATAGGGCGGCCTAGCGGGTCCTACAATGAGCAGTTCTTC. This chain connects TRBV4-3 to TRBJ2-1; 8 positions match TRBD2. Looked up from germline, CDR1 is LGHNA and CDR2 is YSLEER. V was clipped by 0 bases and J by 1 base; unmatched bases: 11. CDR3 size: 19 residues.

In this sample, this clonotype turned up many times. J is TRBJ1-5 and V is TRBV10-3; D possibly corresponds to TRBD1 (6 bases). Germline V gene lookup returns CDR1 ENHRY and CDR2 SYGVKD. CDR3 size: 15 residues. Trimming left V 4 bases short and J 1 base short, with 11 bases between. CDR3 residues: CAISATTGSNQPQHF. CDR3 sequence (DNA): TGTGCCATCAGTGCTACGACAGGCAGCAATCAGCCCCAGCATTTT.

The chain links TRBV2 to TRBJ2-4; D might be TRBD1 (6 bases). From germline, CDR1 is SNHLY and CDR2 FYNNEI. The CDR3 totals 16 residues. The V end was cut by 6 bases, the J end by 3 bases, with 18 bases between. CDR3 amino acids: CASRIQGAGLKNIQYF. CDR3 DNA sequence: TGTGCCAGCAGGATACAGGGAGCCGGTCTCAAAAACATTCAGTACTTC.

This sequence joins TRBV7-8 and TRBJ2-2, with 9 nucleotides matching TRBD1. Looked up from germline, CDR1 is SGHVS and CDR2 is FQNEAQ. This CDR3 has 16 residues. V shed 5 bases and J 4 bases; nucleotides not matched to a gene: 8. The CDR3 protein is CASSPTQTGGTGELFF. CDR3 in DNA: TGTGCCAGCAGCCCGACTCAGACAGGGGGCACCGGGGAGCTGTTTTTT.

This clonotype was detected ten times or more. This chain connects TRBV7-2 to TRBJ1-3; D not certain. The CDR3 has 15 amino acids. With 5 bases removed from V and 4 bases from J, the gap between germline ends came to 15 bases. Germline V CDR1 and CDR2: SGHTA, FQGNSA. CDR3 in amino acids: CASSQAFLAGNTIYF. The CDR3 DNA reads as TGTGCCAGCAGCCAGGCCTTCCTTGCGGGAAACACCATATATTTT. The full variable domain, in which reference TRBV7-2 and TRBJ1-3 provide the parts outside the CDR3, is GAGVSQSPSNKVTEKGKDVELRCDPISGHTALYWYRQSLGQGLEFLIYFQGNSAPDKSGLPSDRFSAERTGGSVSTLTIQRTQQEDSAVYLCASSQAFLAGNTIYFGEGSWLTVV.

The chain joins TRBV11-1 to TRBJ2-3, with TRBD2 matching 7 bases. Per the germline V gene, CDR1 is SGHAT and CDR2 is FQDESV (reference sequence). The CDR3 is 19 amino acids. V lost 5 bases, J lost 5 bases, and 22 bases stayed unmatched. CDR3 protein: CASSTRLASNNVGGDTQYF. In DNA, the CDR3 is TGTGCCAGCAGCACTCGACTAGCTTCAAACAACGTCGGGGGAGATACGCAGTATTTT.

The rearrangement uses TRBV12-3 or TRBV12-4 and TRBJ1-1, with a tentative D call TRBD1 (6 bases). This CDR3 has 14 amino acids. V dropped 3 bases and J dropped 1 base, with 9 bases sitting between them. The CDR3 DNA reads as TGTGCCAGCAGTTTTAAAGGGGGGAACACTGAAGCTTTCTTT. As protein: CASSFKGGNTEAFF.